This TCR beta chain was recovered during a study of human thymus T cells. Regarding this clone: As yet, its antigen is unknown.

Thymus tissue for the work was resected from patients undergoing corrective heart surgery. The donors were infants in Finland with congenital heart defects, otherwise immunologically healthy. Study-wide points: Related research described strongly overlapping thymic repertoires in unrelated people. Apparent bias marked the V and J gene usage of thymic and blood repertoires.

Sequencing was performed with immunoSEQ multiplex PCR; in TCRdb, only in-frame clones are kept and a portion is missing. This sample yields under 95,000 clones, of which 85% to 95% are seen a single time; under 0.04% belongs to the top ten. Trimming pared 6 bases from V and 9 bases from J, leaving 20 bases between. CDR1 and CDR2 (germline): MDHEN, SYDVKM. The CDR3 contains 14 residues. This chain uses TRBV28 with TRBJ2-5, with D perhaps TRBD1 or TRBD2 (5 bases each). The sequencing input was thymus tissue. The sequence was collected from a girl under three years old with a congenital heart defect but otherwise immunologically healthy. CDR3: CASSLPGTKKAQYF. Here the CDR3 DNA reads TGTGCCAGCAGCCTCCCGGGGACCAAGAAGGCCCAGTACTTC.